This TCR beta chain originates from a study of tumor-infiltrating lymphocytes in primary liver carcinoma. Study-wide context: Through surgical resection, the patients' primary liver carcinoma was treated. Lesions, classed as T1-T3 N0M0, spanned roughly 4 to 10 cm across. General study results and limits: Tumors significantly exceeded blood in top-250-clone fraction (p = 0.039).

The CDR3 has 17 amino acids. Germline-derived CDR1 and CDR2 are MGHRA and YSYEKL. Blood RNA originated from unsorted whole blood, with germline DNA additionally extracted. Remarks on this clonotype: No antigen is known for it.

A constant-region primer served to make TCR beta cDNA from about 500 ng total RNA. Library construction for TCR beta comprised three nested multiplex PCR rounds performed with slightly modified ARM-PCR. It was with TRBV1-TRBV30 forward primers and a C-beta reverse primer that the first two PCR rounds were run, at approximately 10 cycles each. TCRdb re-called the multiplex PCR reads through MiXCR, storing one row per CDR3 protein. The sample holds about 210,000 distinct CDR3 sequences, less than 65% seen once. The clonotype was recovered from a woman between 55 and 75 years old with primary liver carcinoma and hepatitis B virus infection. The J gene is TRBJ2-1, the V gene TRBV4-1; TRBD2 agrees at 10 bases. The sequencing sample was made of peripheral blood. CDR3 DNA: TGCACTAGCAGCCAAGATAATCGGCTAGCGGGAGAGCGTGAGCAGTTCTTC. Its translation: CTSSQDNRLAGEREQFF.